A single sample is the source of the 24 T cell receptor beta chains below, sequenced in a study of blood T cell repertoires in COVID-19. Sequenced by immunoSEQ multiplex PCR; TCRdb stores in-frame clones only, minus some. Altogether roughly 260,000 clones are present, roughly 87% being singletons, with the ten largest covering approximately 2.8%. The sequenced material came from PBMCs or T cells enriched from blood (not recorded which). Receptor source: a woman aged 25 to 39 with acute COVID-19.

The rearrangement joins TRBV6-5 to TRBJ1-2; no clear D gene. The V gene's germline CDR1 is MNHEY and CDR2 SVGAGI. The ends were cut back, 3 bases at V and 2 bases at J, with 16 bases in the middle. This CDR3 spans 16 amino acids. The CDR3 sequence is CASSYSLTGMNYGYTF. The DNA for the CDR3 is TGTGCCAGCAGTTATTCTCTGACTGGAATGAACTATGGCTACACCTTC.

This clone was counted a single time. This rearrangement joins TRBV12-3 or TRBV12-4 to TRBJ2-7, with D possibly TRBD2 on 5 matching bases. V lost 6 bases and J 4 bases, leaving 13 bases between the germline ends. This CDR3 comprises 13 residues. The CDR3 spells CASSLGLIYEQYF. DNA for the CDR3: TGTGCCAGCAGCCTAGGACTGATTTACGAGCAGTACTTC.

This chain connects TRBV4-2 to TRBJ1-2; D remains unclear. V lost 0 bases and J 8 bases, leaving 13 bases between the germline ends. The germline V gene encodes CDR1 LGHNA and CDR2 YNFKEQ. The CDR3 extends over 14 amino acids. CDR3 amino acids: CASSQDVGALGYTF. The CDR3 DNA reads as TGTGCCAGCAGCCAAGATGTGGGAGCCCTAGGCTACACCTTC.

This clone has only one observation. The chain combines TRBV2 with TRBJ2-3; 10 bases are shared with TRBD1. V gave up 5 bases and J gave up 0 bases; unmatched junction bases: 2. Germline loops: CDR1 SNHLY, CDR2 FYNNEI. This CDR3 spans 15 amino acids. The CDR3 DNA sequence: TGTGCCAGCAGTCGGGACAGGGGAAGCACAGATACGCAGTATTTT. This gives the protein CASSRDRGSTDTQYF.

This clone turned up a few times. V gene TRBV19 combines with J gene TRBJ2-1; 9 bases align to TRBD2. Germline CDR1 and CDR2: LNHDA and SQIVND (reference sequence). J lost 4 bases, V lost 5 bases, and 12 bases had no gene match. This CDR3 has 17 amino acids. As DNA, the CDR3 is TGTGCCAGTAGTCCCCCCCCTCTAGCGGGGTTGTACAATGAGCAGTTCTTC. Amino acid sequence: CASSPPPLAGLYNEQFF.

CDR3 in DNA: TGTGCCAGCAGAATCGGAGTCAGCCAGACCCAGTACTTC. Translation gives CASRIGVSQTQYF. The chain recombines TRBV7-2 with TRBJ2-5; D is unclear. Germline V gene lookup returns CDR1 SGHTA and CDR2 FQGNSA. The CDR3 loop spans 13 amino acids. V was trimmed by 6 bases and J by 6 bases, leaving 14 bases between them.

In this sample, this clone turned up once. The V and J genes are TRBV3-1 (or the pseudogene TRBV3-2) and TRBJ1-2, with D hard to call. Germline lookup yields CDR1 LGHDT and CDR2 YNNKEL (reference sequence). V was trimmed by 7 bases and J by 5 bases, leaving 17 bases between them. CDR3 length equals 14 residues. CDR3 coding DNA: TGTGCCAGCACCTCGGCGGTAGTTGGGTATGGCTACACCTTC. This gives the protein CASTSAVVGYGYTF.

The V gene is TRBV6-2 or TRBV6-3, the J gene TRBJ1-1; D unclear. V was shortened by 1 base and J by 1 base, with 13 bases between the two germline ends. CDR1 and CDR2 (germline): MNHEY, SVGEGT. The CDR3 is 16 residues long. CDR3: CASSYWKPGRNTEAFF. CDR3 DNA sequence: TGTGCCAGCAGTTACTGGAAGCCCGGGAGGAACACTGAAGCTTTCTTT.

This clone showed up just once. V is TRBV7-9 and J is TRBJ1-2, with 8 bases fitting TRBD1. This CDR3 is 14 amino acids long. Germline trimming cut 5 bases from V and 4 bases from J; bases unmatched to any gene: 6. Germline assignment: CDR1 SEHNR and CDR2 FQNEAQ (reference sequence). The CDR3 DNA is TGTGCCAGCAGCGGACCGACAGGGGTCTATGGCTACACCTTC. It yields the protein CASSGPTGVYGYTF.

This clone has a single count. V gene TRBV5-1 combines with J gene TRBJ2-5, with 8 bases matching TRBD1. The V gene's germline CDR1 is SGHRS and CDR2 YFSETQ. The CDR3 totals 14 residues. The ends lost 3 bases at V and 1 base at J; junction bases unmatched: 2. The chain's CDR3 is CASSSDRAQETQYF. Here the CDR3 DNA reads TGCGCCAGCAGCTCGGACAGGGCCCAAGAGACCCAGTACTTC.

This rearrangement joins TRBV24-1 to TRBJ2-5; TRBD1 matches 8 bases. Germline CDR1 reads KGHDR; CDR2 reads SFDVKD. V gave up 6 bases and J gave up 5 bases; unmatched junction bases: 4. This CDR3 has 13 residues. The CDR3 is CATSSGGGETQYF. For the CDR3, the DNA is TGTGCCACCAGTTCAGGGGGCGGCGAGACCCAGTACTTC.

This chain joins TRBV27 and TRBJ2-2, with TRBD2 matching 12 bases. This CDR3 is 17 amino acids long. Trimming cost V 10 bases and J 0 bases; bases outside gene matches: 9. In germline, CDR1 is MNHEY, CDR2 SMNVEV (reference sequence). The chain's CDR3 is CATRARLAGANTGELFF. The CDR3 DNA follows: TGTGCCACCCGAGCTCGACTAGCGGGGGCGAACACCGGGGAGCTGTTTTTT.

This chain joins TRBV9 and TRBJ2-1; a weak D match, TRBD1 (5 bases). The CDR3 consists of 15 residues. V dropped 0 bases and J dropped 8 bases, with 15 bases sitting between them. In germline, CDR1 is SGDLS, CDR2 YYNGEE. DNA for the CDR3: TGTGCCAGCAGCGTAGAGGGGCGTAGGGCGGATGAGCAGTTCTTC. Protein: CASSVEGRRADEQFF. Drawing the rest from reference TRBV9 and TRBJ2-1, the complete variable domain is DSGVTQTPKHLITATGQRVTLRCSPRSGDLSVYWYQQSLDQGLQFLIQYYNGEERAKGNILERFSAQQFPDLHSELNLSSLELGDSALYFCASSVEGRRADEQFFGPGTRLTVL.

This clone was seen more than once but under ten times. CDR3 in DNA: TGTGCCAGCAGCTCAATGGGACAGCTTAATGAAAAACTGTTTTTT. Protein sequence: CASSSMGQLNEKLFF. The rearrangement uses TRBV5-6 and TRBJ1-4; TRBD1 agrees at 7 bases. The CDR3 consists of 15 residues. CDR1 SGHDT and CDR2 YYEEEE come from the germline V gene. The V segment lost 3 bases and the J segment 4 bases; nucleotides outside the gene matches: 6.

The rearrangement links TRBV6-6 to TRBJ2-1, with 9 nucleotides matching TRBD2. Germline-derived CDR1 and CDR2 are MNHNY and SVGAGI (reference sequence). V dropped 2 bases and J dropped 13; count of bases not matched to a gene: 0. This CDR3 has 11 residues. The CDR3 here is CASSYGTSQFF. DNA of the CDR3: TGTGCCAGCAGTTACGGGACTAGCCAGTTCTTC.

CDR3 coding DNA: TGCGCCAGCACCAAGCCCGGACAGGGGCGCAGCTCCTATAATTCACCCCTCCACTTT. Protein: CASTKPGQGRSSYNSPLHF. The chain combines TRBV10-2 with TRBJ1-6; 9 bases fit TRBD1. Germline CDR1 is WSHSY and CDR2 is SAAADI. With 7 bases clipped from V and 0 bases from J, the junction kept 13 bases outside the gene matches. The CDR3 extends over 19 amino acids.

The V gene is TRBV6-1, the J gene TRBJ1-4, with D unclear. V lost 3 bases, J lost 3 bases, and 14 bases lay in between. This CDR3 spans 16 amino acids. The germline V gene encodes CDR1 MNHNS and CDR2 SASEGT. This CDR3 is CASSDAPGLPNEKLFF. In DNA form, the CDR3 reads TGTGCCAGCAGTGATGCGCCTGGGCTTCCTAATGAAAAACTGTTTTTT.

The V and J genes are TRBV29-1 and TRBJ2-7; 11 nucleotides line up with TRBD1. With V trimmed by 4 bases and J by 7 bases, 9 bases remained unmatched. Germline CDR1 and CDR2: SQVTM and ANQGSEA. The CDR3 is 14 amino acids. The DNA of the CDR3 is TGCAGCGTTGGAAAGGACAGGGGGCACGGAGAGCAGTACTTC. Translated, it gives CSVGKDRGHGEQYF.

V and J are TRBV6-2 or TRBV6-3 and TRBJ2-1; the match to TRBD2 covers 9 bases. The CDR3 is made up of 14 amino acids. Looked up from germline, CDR1 is MNHEY and CDR2 is SVGEGT. The junction had 5 bases not matched to a gene; V was cut back by 4 bases and J by 7 bases. CDR3 bases: TGTGCCAGCAGTTCCGCGGGAGGGTGGAATGAGCAGTTCTTC. This gives the protein CASSSAGGWNEQFF.

This clone was recorded only once. V usage is TRBV10-3 and J usage is TRBJ1-3; D perhaps matches TRBD1 (5 bases). With 3 bases removed from V and 3 bases from J, the gap between germline ends came to 12 bases. Germline V gene lookup returns CDR1 ENHRY and CDR2 SYGVKD. The CDR3 is made up of 15 amino acids. The CDR3 DNA is TGTGCCATCAGTGACCAGACAGCAGGTGGAAACACCATATATTTT. Translation gives CAISDQTAGGNTIYF.

The gene calls are TRBV19 and TRBJ1-3; TRBD1 matches at 8 bases. The length of the CDR3 is 16 residues. V lost 6 bases, J lost 4 bases, and 11 bases stayed unmatched. CDR1 is LNHDA, CDR2 SQIVND, per germline (reference sequence). In DNA, the CDR3 is TGTGCCAGTAGAACCATCCCCGGGACAGGAGGAAACACCATATATTTT. Residues: CASRTIPGTGGNTIYF.

The chain joins TRBV9 to TRBJ2-2, with D unresolved. The germline V gene has CDR1 SGDLS and CDR2 YYNGEE. Trimming stripped 0 bases from V and 1 base from J, with 10 bases between. The CDR3 has 16 residues. The CDR3 is CASSVDPMMNTGELFF. The DNA of the CDR3 is TGTGCCAGCAGCGTAGACCCTATGATGAACACCGGGGAGCTGTTTTTT.

The chain carries TRBV19 and TRBJ1-5; maybe TRBD1 (6 bases). Between the trimmed V and J ends, which lost 3 bases and 1 base, there was a span of 22 bases. This CDR3 has 19 residues. Per the germline V gene, CDR1 is LNHDA and CDR2 is SQIVND (reference sequence). The CDR3 spells CASSIGPGALFGSNQPQHF. In DNA, the CDR3 is TGTGCCAGTAGTATCGGGCCAGGGGCACTTTTTGGGAGCAATCAGCCCCAGCATTTT.

J is TRBJ1-4 and V is TRBV4-1; 9 bases align to TRBD1. Germline V gene data show CDR1 as MGHRA and CDR2 as YSYEKL. V was clipped by 4 bases and J by 8 bases; unmatched bases: 8. The CDR3 consists of 15 residues. This CDR3 reads CASSPSGTGIEKLFF. CDR3 nucleotide sequence: TGCGCCAGCAGCCCCTCCGGGACAGGGATCGAAAAACTGTTTTTT.